This TCR beta chain was captured by sequencing in a study of blood T cell repertoires in COVID-19. Study overall: The United States, Italy and Spain supplied acute and convalescent COVID-19 samples.

V lost 4 bases and J lost 0; bases outside the gene matches: 5. This CDR3 is built from 15 residues. The germline V gene encodes CDR1 LGHDT and CDR2 YNNKEL (reference sequence). TCRdb's table, derived via immunoSEQ multiplex PCR, lists solely in-frame clones and lacks some. The sample consists of under 75,000 clones, around 81% of them appearing once. The TCR was taken from a woman over 75 with active or convalescent COVID-19. The sequenced sample was peripheral blood. The chain has TRBV3-1 (or the pseudogene TRBV3-2) and TRBJ2-7; 8 nucleotides match TRBD2. The CDR3 protein is CASSPTGLDSYEQYF. The CDR3, as DNA: TGTGCCAGCAGCCCAACGGGACTAGACTCCTACGAGCAGTACTTC.